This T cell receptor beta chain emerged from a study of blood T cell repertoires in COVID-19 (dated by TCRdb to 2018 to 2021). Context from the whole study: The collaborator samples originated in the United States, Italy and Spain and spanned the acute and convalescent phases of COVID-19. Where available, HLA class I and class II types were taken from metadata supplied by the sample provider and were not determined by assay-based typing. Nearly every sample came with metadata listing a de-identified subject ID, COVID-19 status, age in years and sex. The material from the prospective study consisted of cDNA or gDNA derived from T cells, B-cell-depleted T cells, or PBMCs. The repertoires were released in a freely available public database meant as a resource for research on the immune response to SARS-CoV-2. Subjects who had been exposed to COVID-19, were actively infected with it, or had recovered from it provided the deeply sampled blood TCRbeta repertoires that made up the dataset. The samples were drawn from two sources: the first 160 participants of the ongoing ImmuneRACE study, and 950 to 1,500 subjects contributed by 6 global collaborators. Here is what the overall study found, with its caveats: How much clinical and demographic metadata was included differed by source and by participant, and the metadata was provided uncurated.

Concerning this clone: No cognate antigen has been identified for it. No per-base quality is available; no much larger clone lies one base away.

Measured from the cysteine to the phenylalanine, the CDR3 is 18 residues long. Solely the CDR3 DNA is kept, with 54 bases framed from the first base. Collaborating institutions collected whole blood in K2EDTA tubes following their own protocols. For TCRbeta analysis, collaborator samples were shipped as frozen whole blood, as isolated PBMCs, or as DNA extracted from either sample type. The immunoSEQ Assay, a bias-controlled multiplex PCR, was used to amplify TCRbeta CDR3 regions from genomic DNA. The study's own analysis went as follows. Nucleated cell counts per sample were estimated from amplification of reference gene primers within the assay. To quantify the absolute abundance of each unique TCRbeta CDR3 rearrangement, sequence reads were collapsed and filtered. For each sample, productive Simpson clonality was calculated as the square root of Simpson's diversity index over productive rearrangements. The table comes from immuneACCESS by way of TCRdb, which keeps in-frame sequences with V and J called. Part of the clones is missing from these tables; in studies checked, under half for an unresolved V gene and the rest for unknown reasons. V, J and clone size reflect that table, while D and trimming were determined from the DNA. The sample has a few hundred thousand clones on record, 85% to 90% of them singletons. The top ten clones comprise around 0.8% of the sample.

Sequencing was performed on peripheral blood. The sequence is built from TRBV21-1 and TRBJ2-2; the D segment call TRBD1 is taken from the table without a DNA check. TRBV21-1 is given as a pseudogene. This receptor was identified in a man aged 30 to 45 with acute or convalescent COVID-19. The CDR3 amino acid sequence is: CASSKDKGDSLYTGELFF. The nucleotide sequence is TGTGCCAGCAGCAAAGACAAAGGGGATTCCCTTTACACCGGGGAGCTGTTTTTT.